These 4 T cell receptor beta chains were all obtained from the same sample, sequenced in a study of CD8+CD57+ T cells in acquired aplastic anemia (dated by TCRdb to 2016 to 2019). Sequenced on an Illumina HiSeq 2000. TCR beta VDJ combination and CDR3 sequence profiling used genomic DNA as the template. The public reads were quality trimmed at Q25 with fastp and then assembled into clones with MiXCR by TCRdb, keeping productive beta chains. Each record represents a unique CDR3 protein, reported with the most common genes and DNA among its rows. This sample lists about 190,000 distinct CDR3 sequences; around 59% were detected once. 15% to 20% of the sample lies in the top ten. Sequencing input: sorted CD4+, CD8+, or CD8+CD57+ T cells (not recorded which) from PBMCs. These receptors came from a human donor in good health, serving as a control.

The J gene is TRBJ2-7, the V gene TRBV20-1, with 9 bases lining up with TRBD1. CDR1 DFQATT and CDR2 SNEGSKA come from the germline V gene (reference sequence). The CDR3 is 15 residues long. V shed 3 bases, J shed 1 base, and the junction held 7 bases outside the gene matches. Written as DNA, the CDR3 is TGCAGTGCTAGGCCGAGGGACAGGGTTTCCTACGAGCAGTACTTC. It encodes CSARPRDRVSYEQYF.

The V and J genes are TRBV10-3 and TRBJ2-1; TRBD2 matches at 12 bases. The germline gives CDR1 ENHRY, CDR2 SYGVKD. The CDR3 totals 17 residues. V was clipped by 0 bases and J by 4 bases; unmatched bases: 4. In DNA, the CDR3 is TGTGCCATCAGTGAGTCGACTAGCGGGGGTGAATACAATGAGCAGTTCTTC. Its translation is CAISESTSGGEYNEQFF.

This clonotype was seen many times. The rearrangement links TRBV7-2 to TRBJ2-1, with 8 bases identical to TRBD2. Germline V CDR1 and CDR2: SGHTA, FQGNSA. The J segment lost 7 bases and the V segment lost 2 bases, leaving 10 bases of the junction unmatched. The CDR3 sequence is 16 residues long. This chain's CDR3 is CASSLFGTSEMNEQFF. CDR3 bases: TGTGCCAGCAGCTTATTCGGGACTAGTGAGATGAATGAGCAGTTCTTC.

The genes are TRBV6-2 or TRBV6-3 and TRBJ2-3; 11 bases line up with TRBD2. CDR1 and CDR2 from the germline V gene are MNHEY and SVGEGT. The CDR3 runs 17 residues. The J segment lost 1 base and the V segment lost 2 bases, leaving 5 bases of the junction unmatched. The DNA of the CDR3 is TGTGCCAGCAGTTACCAACTACTAGCGGGGGGCACAGATACGCAGTATTTT. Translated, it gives CASSYQLLAGGTDTQYF.